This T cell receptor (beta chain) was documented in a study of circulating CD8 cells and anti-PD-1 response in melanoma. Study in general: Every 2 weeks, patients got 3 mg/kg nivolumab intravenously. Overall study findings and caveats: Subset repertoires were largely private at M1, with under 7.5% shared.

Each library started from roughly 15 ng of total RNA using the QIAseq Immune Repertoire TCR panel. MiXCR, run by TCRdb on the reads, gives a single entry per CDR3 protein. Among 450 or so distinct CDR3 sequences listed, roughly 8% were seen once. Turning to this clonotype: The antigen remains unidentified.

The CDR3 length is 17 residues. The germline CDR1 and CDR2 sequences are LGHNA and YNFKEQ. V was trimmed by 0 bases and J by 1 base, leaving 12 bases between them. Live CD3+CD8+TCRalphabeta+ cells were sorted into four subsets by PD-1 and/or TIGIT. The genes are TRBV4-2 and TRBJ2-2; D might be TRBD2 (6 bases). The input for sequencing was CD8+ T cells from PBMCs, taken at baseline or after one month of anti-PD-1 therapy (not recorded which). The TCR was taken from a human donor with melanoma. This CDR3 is CASSQDWFSGNTGELFF. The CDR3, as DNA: TGTGCCAGCAGCCAAGATTGGTTTAGCGGGAACACCGGGGAGCTGTTTTTT.